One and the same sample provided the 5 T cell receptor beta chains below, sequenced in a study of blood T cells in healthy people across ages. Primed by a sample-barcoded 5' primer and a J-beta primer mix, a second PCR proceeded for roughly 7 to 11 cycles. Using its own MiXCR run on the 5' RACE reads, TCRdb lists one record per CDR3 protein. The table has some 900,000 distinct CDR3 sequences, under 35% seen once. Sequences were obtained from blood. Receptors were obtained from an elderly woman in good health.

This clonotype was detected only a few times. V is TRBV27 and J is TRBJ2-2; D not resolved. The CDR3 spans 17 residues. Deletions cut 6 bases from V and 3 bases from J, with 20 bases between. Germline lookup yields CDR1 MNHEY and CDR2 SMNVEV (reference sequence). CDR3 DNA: TGTGCCAGCAGACCCGGTTCGGGTCTAGTTTACACCGGGGAGCTGTTTTTT. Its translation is CASRPGSGLVYTGELFF.

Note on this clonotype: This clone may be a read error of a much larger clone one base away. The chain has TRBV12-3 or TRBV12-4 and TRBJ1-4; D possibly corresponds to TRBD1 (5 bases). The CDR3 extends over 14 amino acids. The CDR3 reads CASGAGTGGEKRFF. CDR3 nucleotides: TGTGCCAGCGGGGCCGGGACGGGCGGTGAAAAACGGTTTTTT.

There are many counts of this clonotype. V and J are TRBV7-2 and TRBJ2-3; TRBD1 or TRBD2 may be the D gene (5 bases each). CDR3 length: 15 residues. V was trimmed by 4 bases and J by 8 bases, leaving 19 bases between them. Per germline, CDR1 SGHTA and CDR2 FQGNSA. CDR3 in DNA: TGTGCCAGCAGCTCCCGGGACGGACGTCTGGGTACGCAGTATTTT. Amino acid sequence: CASSSRDGRLGTQYF.

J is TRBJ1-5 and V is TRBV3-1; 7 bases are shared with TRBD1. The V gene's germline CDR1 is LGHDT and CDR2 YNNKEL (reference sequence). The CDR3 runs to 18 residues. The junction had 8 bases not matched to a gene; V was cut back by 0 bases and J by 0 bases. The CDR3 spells CASSQDPPGTASNQPQHF. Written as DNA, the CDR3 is TGTGCCAGCAGCCAAGATCCTCCCGGGACAGCTAGCAATCAGCCCCAGCATTTT. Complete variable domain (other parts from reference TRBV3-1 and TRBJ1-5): DTAVSQTPKYLVTQMGNDKSIKCEQNLGHDTMYWYKQDSKKFLKIMFSYNNKELIINETVPNRFSPKSPDKAHLNLHINSLELGDSAVYFCASSQDPPGTASNQPQHFGDGTRLSIL.

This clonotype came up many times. The DNA of the CDR3 is TGTGCCAGCAGTGTCAAGGGGTTTGGTAATGAAAAACTGTTTTTT. Its protein is CASSVKGFGNEKLFF. V is TRBV25-1 and J is TRBJ1-4; a possible D gene is TRBD1 (5 bases). V lost 4 bases and J lost 4, with 13 bases in between. The length of the CDR3 is 15 residues. From germline, CDR1 is MGHDK and CDR2 SYGVNS.